This entry is about one T cell receptor beta chain. Its target is unknown. The sample belongs to a study of cytomegalovirus exposure and HLA in healthy donors. Study results and limitations: TCR beta chains numbering some 150 were designated cytomegalovirus-associated.

This PCR relied on a set of 60 Vbeta primers and 13 Jbeta primers. The repertoire was sequenced with immunoSEQ multiplex PCR; TCRdb's copy has only in-frame clones and lacks some. The sample carries fewer than 200,000 clones, 75% to 80% recorded once. In germline, CDR1 is MNHNS, CDR2 SASEGT. This CDR3 is built from 15 residues. V gave up 6 bases and J gave up 6 bases; unmatched junction bases: 9. The sequencing input was PBMCs. This TCR was recovered from a young woman in good health and CMV-seropositive. The V call is TRBV6-1, the J call TRBJ2-3, with 10 bases matching TRBD2. CDR3 residues: CASRSLAGVSDTQYF. The CDR3 DNA reads as TGTGCCAGCAGGTCGCTAGCGGGAGTAAGTGATACGCAGTATTTT.